The rows below give T cell receptor beta chains drawn from one sample of a study of OX40 agonist ivuxolimab in advanced cancers. Sequencing was performed with immunoSEQ multiplex PCR; in TCRdb, only in-frame clones are kept and a portion is missing. The sample has about 73,000 clones; about 86% are singletons. The specimen comprised CD4+ or CD8+ T cells sorted from blood, sampled in a trial of the OX40 agonist ivuxolimab. The origin of the receptors is an adult with an advanced solid tumor such as melanoma, head and neck, liver or kidney cancer. Both conserved end residues are trimmed from each CDR3.

j_call	v_call	cdr3_aa
TRBJ1-6	TRBV6-1	ASSGDRGQGNSPLH
TRBJ1-3	TRBV9	ASSVGGQGQSGNTIY
TRBJ2-2	TRBV7-9	ASSSYRGNTGELF
TRBJ2-2	TRBV15	ATSKSGLAGYTGELF
TRBJ1-2	TRBV7-3	ASSPNTGYGYT
TRBJ1-1	TRBV27	ASSGPDRGVLGAF
TRBJ1-3	TRBV6-5	ASATKENTIY
TRBJ2-2	TRBV15	ATSRDGVGFSGELF
TRBJ1-1	TRBV18	ASSPQDSNTEAF
TRBJ2-1	TRBV6-6	ASRWAHEQF
TRBJ1-5	TRBV15	ATSRDPGGNQPQH
TRBJ1-2	TRBV6-6	ASRSGAVRGYT
TRBJ2-1	TRBV11-2	ASRSLRLSYNEQF
TRBJ2-7	TRBV27	ASSYNHFYEQY
TRBJ2-3	TRBV7-2	ASSARYGTQY
TRBJ2-3	TRBV11-2	ASSSTGGLTDTQY
TRBJ2-7	TRBV7-2	ASSLGRIGSYEQY
TRBJ1-1	TRBV19	ASTPTVNTEAF
TRBJ1-2	TRBV11-2	ASSLVFGQGVFGDGYT
TRBJ2-7	TRBV10-3	AISTLRGQNYEQY
TRBJ2-6	TRBV5-1	ASSLAQPSGANVLT
TRBJ2-7	TRBV29-1	SVSTGDHEQY
TRBJ2-3	TRBV6-5	ASSYSRSPTDTQY
TRBJ2-7	TRBV6-5	ASSYRRTSSYEQY
TRBJ2-3	TRBV7-9	ASSPRSSSGASTDTQY
TRBJ1-1	TRBV5-1	ASSSTGTGMNTEAF
TRBJ1-6	TRBV6-5	ASSYTGANSPLH
TRBJ2-6	TRBV5-1	ASSVGTGGAGANVLT
TRBJ2-3	TRBV5-4	ASSLGVRGGTDTQY
TRBJ1-1	TRBV6-5	ASSYPGQVRPEAF
TRBJ2-3	TRBV5-1	ASSLDRTDTQY
TRBJ1-1	TRBV7-2	ASTTKMGGRITEAF
TRBJ2-1	TRBV11-3	ASSFRTESYEQF
TRBJ1-1	TRBV5-6	ASSVWDRSANTEAF
TRBJ1-1	TRBV6-5	ASRLTGENTEAF
TRBJ2-1	TRBV19	ASSIVSKSLSYNEQF